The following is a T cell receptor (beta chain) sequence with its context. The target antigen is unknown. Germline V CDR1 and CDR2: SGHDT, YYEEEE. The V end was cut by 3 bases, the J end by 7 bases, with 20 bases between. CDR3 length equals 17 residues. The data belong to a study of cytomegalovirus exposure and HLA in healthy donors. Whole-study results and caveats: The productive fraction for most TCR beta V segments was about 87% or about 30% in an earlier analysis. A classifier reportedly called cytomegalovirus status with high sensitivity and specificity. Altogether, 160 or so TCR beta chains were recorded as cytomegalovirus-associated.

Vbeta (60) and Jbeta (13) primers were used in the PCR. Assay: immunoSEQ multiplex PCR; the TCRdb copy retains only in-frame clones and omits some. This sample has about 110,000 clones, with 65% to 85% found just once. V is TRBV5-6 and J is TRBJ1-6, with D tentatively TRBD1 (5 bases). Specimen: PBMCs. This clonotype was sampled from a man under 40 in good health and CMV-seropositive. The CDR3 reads CASSWGPARPKNSPLHF. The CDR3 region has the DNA TGTGCCAGCAGCTGGGGCCCAGCGAGACCAAAAAATTCACCCCTCCACTTT. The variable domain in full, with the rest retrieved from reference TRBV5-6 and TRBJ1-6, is DAGVTQSPTHLIKTRGQQVTLRCSPKSGHDTVSWYQQALGQGPQFIFQYYEEEERQRGNFPDRFSGHQFPNYSSELNVNALLLGDSALYLCASSWGPARPKNSPLHFGNGTRLTVT.